This entry lists 17 T cell receptor beta chains sequenced from one sample in a study of cytomegalovirus exposure and HLA in healthy donors. Assay used: immunoSEQ multiplex PCR; TCRdb lists only in-frame clones, some missing. The sample lists roughly 48,000 clones; about 93% were seen once. The sequenced sample was PBMCs. Every receptor here comes from a woman younger than 35 in good health and CMV-seropositive.

The J gene is TRBJ2-3, the V gene TRBV7-2; no clear D. V shed 6 bases and J shed 2 bases, with 6 bases lying between them. CDR3 size: 12 residues. CDR1 and CDR2 from the germline V gene are SGHTA and FQGNSA. The CDR3 loop reads CASRADTDTQYF. The CDR3 DNA follows: TGTGCCAGCAGGGCGGACACAGATACGCAGTATTTT.

In nucleotides, the CDR3 is TGCGCCAGCCTCCCGGACAGGGGAGGAACCGGGGAGCTGTTTTTT. Its translation is CASLPDRGGTGELFF. The chain combines TRBV5-1 with TRBJ2-2; 9 bases align to TRBD1. CDR1 is SGHRS and CDR2 is YFSETQ in the germline V gene. The CDR3 sequence is 15 residues long. V was pared by 7 bases and J by 5 bases, with 9 bases of the junction left unmatched.

This rearrangement joins TRBV7-3 to TRBJ2-1; 8 positions agree with TRBD1. CDR3 length: 13 residues. Losses at the gene ends were 6 bases for V and 5 bases for J; bases not matched to a gene: 3. Germline V gene sequence: CDR1 SGHTA, CDR2 FQGTGA. This CDR3 is CASSSDRDNEQFF. The CDR3, as DNA: TGTGCCAGCAGTTCGGACAGGGACAATGAGCAGTTCTTC.

V gene TRBV11-2 combines with J gene TRBJ1-2; 10 bases map to TRBD1. Germline-derived CDR1 and CDR2 are SGHAT and FQNNGV. The CDR3 runs to 16 residues. V shed 6 bases, J shed 2 bases, and the junction held 9 bases outside the gene matches. CDR3: CASREPGTGVNYGYTF. In DNA form, the CDR3 reads TGTGCCAGCAGGGAACCCGGGACAGGGGTCAACTATGGCTACACCTTC.

The chain joins TRBV5-1 to TRBJ2-4; TRBD1 matches at 12 bases. Germline V gene lookup returns CDR1 SGHRS and CDR2 YFSETQ. The ends lost 5 bases at V and 3 bases at J; junction bases unmatched: 6. The CDR3 is 16 amino acids. CDR3 in amino acids: CASSGTGGLIKNIQYF. For the CDR3, the DNA is TGCGCCAGCAGTGGGACAGGGGGCTTGATCAAAAACATTCAGTACTTC.

The J gene is TRBJ2-1, the V gene TRBV7-9; TRBD2 matches at 11 bases. The trim removed 4 bases at V and 16 bases at J, leaving 21 bases unmatched. Germline CDR1 SEHNR, CDR2 FQNEAQ (reference sequence). The CDR3 covers 17 residues. The CDR3 here is CASSWTSGFSYNEQLFF. The CDR3, as DNA: TGTGCCAGCAGCTGGACTAGCGGGTTCTCCTACAATGAGCAGTTATTCTTC.

In this sample, this clone turned up once. The chain carries TRBV6-5 and TRBJ2-3; D not resolved. Between the trimmed V and J ends, which lost 2 bases and 6 bases, there was a span of 15 bases. Germline V gene lookup returns CDR1 MNHEY and CDR2 SVGAGI. The CDR3 covers 15 residues. As DNA, the CDR3 is TGTGCCAGCAGTTACGAGGCCTTCGTCGGCGATACGCAGTATTTT. Its protein product is CASSYEAFVGDTQYF.

The chain couples TRBV28 to TRBJ2-7; 8 positions agree with TRBD2. The junction had 6 bases not matched to a gene; V was cut back by 3 bases and J by 5 bases. Germline-derived CDR1 and CDR2 are MDHEN and SYDVKM. There are 14 residues in the CDR3. CDR3 residues: CASSFLAGSNEQYF. The CDR3 DNA follows: TGTGCCAGCAGTTTCTTAGCGGGATCAAACGAGCAGTACTTC.

The V call is TRBV15, the J call TRBJ1-5; TRBD1 matches at 7 bases. The CDR3 consists of 17 residues. CDR1 is LNHNV, CDR2 YYDKDF, per germline (reference sequence). The V gene end was trimmed by 3 bases and the J gene end by 0 bases; junction bases not matched to a gene: 8. Written as DNA, the CDR3 is TGTGCCACCAGCAGGATAGCAGACAGGGATAGCAATCAGCCCCAGCATTTT. It encodes CATSRIADRDSNQPQHF.

The chain joins TRBV7-2 to TRBJ1-2, with 8 bases aligning to TRBD1. The CDR3 consists of 15 residues. CDR1 and CDR2 (germline): SGHTA, FQGNSA. The ends lost 4 bases at V and 4 bases at J; junction bases unmatched: 8. Written as DNA, the CDR3 is TGTGCCAGCAGCTACGGACAGGGATCTGGCTATGGCTACACCTTC. Amino acid sequence: CASSYGQGSGYGYTF.

This sequence joins TRBV30 and TRBJ1-1; unclear D gene. The V end lost 4 bases, the J end lost 3 bases, and 18 bases lay between the germline ends. This CDR3 contains 15 residues. The germline V gene has CDR1 GTSNPN and CDR2 SVGIG (reference sequence). The CDR3 region has the DNA TGTGCCTGGATTTCGCGCCTCGTCCGTCACACTGAAGCTTTCTTT. This sequence encodes CAWISRLVRHTEAFF.

This clone was counted once. The chain carries TRBV4-3 and TRBJ2-3; 14 bases are a match to TRBD2. J gave up 2 bases and V 4 bases, and 2 bases lay outside the gene matches. Looked up from germline, CDR1 is LGHNA and CDR2 is YSLEER. CDR3 size: 16 residues. The DNA of the CDR3 is TGCGCCAGCAGCCCGACTAGCGGGAGGGCCACAGATACGCAGTATTTT. This translates into CASSPTSGRATDTQYF.

The chain couples TRBV11-1 to TRBJ2-7; no definite D call. The CDR3 has 12 amino acids. Germline loops: CDR1 SGHAT, CDR2 FQDESV (reference sequence). Trimming cost V 5 bases and J 7 bases, with 12 bases left between them. In nucleotides, the CDR3 is TGTGCCAGCAGCCTTTCGAACTTAGAGCAGTACTTC. Translated: CASSLSNLEQYF.

This clone came up once. This chain connects TRBV11-3 to TRBJ2-7, with 11 bases aligning to TRBD2. CDR3 length: 14 residues. Germline V gives CDR1 SGHNT, CDR2 YENEEA. The trim removed 4 bases at V and 3 bases at J, leaving 2 bases unmatched. The DNA for the CDR3 is TGTGCCAGCAGCTGGACTAGCGGGCTCTACGAGCAGTACTTC. Translated: CASSWTSGLYEQYF. The full variable domain, completed using reference TRBV11-3 and TRBJ2-7, is EAGVVQSPRYKIIEKKQPVAFWCNPISGHNTLYWYLQNLGQGPELLIRYENEEAVDDSQLPKDRFSAERLKGVDSTLKIQPAELGDSAVYLCASSWTSGLYEQYFGPGTRLTVT.

The chain couples TRBV29-1 to TRBJ1-1; the D gene is possibly TRBD1 (6 bases). The germline CDR1 and CDR2 sequences are SQVTM and ANQGSEA. The CDR3 length is 13 residues. The ends were cut back, 6 bases at V and 4 bases at J, with 15 bases in the middle. The CDR3 sequence: CSVGGPVATEAFF. CDR3 nucleotides: TGCAGCGTGGGGGGGCCCGTGGCCACTGAAGCTTTCTTT. Supplemented by reference TRBV29-1 and TRBJ1-1, the full variable domain reads SAVISQKPSRDICQRGTSLTIQCQVDSQVTMMFWYRQQPGQSLTLIATANQGSEATYESGFVIDKFPISRPNLTFSTLTVSNMSPEDSSIYLCSVGGPVATEAFFGQGTRLTVV.

The chain has TRBV15 and TRBJ2-6, with a possible D match to TRBD2 (5 bases). CDR3 length: 16 amino acids. The germline V gene encodes CDR1 LNHNV and CDR2 YYDKDF (reference sequence). Trimming pared 1 base from V and 3 bases from J, leaving 10 bases between. DNA for the CDR3: TGTGCCACCAGCAGAGTGTCCGGGGTTGGGGCCAACGTCCTGACTTTC. This codes for CATSRVSGVGANVLTF.

The rearrangement links TRBV2 to TRBJ2-7, with 14 bases identical to TRBD2. The CDR3 covers 15 residues. V lost 6 bases to trimming and J lost 6 bases; unmatched junction nucleotides: 7. Germline assignment: CDR1 SNHLY and CDR2 FYNNEI. CDR3: CASSRETSGRGEQYF. CDR3 bases: TGTGCCAGCAGCCGGGAGACTAGCGGGAGGGGCGAGCAGTACTTC. Variable domain in full (rest from reference TRBV2 and TRBJ2-7): EPEVTQTPSHQVTQMGQEVILRCVPISNHLYFYWYRQILGQKVEFLVSFYNNEISEKSEIFDDQFSVERPDGSNFTLKIRSTKLEDSAMYFCASSRETSGRGEQYFGPGTRLTVT.